The clone carrying this T cell receptor beta chain was seen at least ten times. Its antigen is not identified. The source of the sample is a study of CD8 T cells in ankylosing spondylitis. The study's findings and limits: Characteristic of ankylosing spondylitis blood, it appeared, was a TCR beta motif comprising eight highly homologous variants. Clones linked to the disease showed a CD8+ phenotype. They occurred at relatively low frequencies in peripheral blood. The authors reported significant enrichment of disease-linked clones in matched ankylosing spondylitis synovial fluid.

TCRdb re-derived calls from the 5' RACE reads in MiXCR, one entry per CDR3 protein. The sample holds about 220,000 distinct CDR3 sequences; approximately 16% are singletons and the top ten take about 42%. Trimming removed 1 base at V and 8 bases at J, with 6 bases between. Germline V CDR1 and CDR2: SGHRS, YFSETQ. The CDR3 runs 12 residues. The sequencing input was blood, either unsorted or a sorted T cell fraction (not recorded which). The V and J genes are TRBV5-1 and TRBJ1-4; D gene uncertain. This clonotype was sampled from a male donor with ankylosing spondylitis. The CDR3 protein is CASSLNFEKLFF. The CDR3 nucleotides are TGCGCCAGCAGCTTGAATTTCGAAAAACTGTTTTTT. The full variable domain, with the rest looked up from reference TRBV5-1 and TRBJ1-4, is KAGVTQTPRYLIKTRGQQVTLSCSPISGHRSVSWYQQTPGQGLQFLFEYFSETQRNKGNFPGRFSGRQFSNSRSEMNVSTLELGDSALYLCASSLNFEKLFFGSGTQLSVL.